This T cell receptor beta chain derives from a study of graft-versus-host responses after intestinal transplantation. For the study at large: The recipients all started with anti-thymocyte globulin induction and then took tacrolimus and steroids for about three years. General study points: Across patients carrying graft-donor T cell macrochimerism, allografts held high graft-versus-host to host-versus-graft clonal ratios. There was an association between peak levels of circulating GvH clones and early post-transplant HvG declines. Recipient marrow harbored GvH clones, some of which surfaced first in ileum or blood.

Concerning this clone itself: Its antigen is not known.

CDR3 length: 17 amino acids. With 2 bases clipped from V and 3 bases from J, the junction kept 11 bases outside the gene matches. Germline CDR1 is MDHEN and CDR2 is SYDVKM. Measured with immunoSEQ multiplex PCR; TCRdb has only the in-frame clones, and not every one. The sample records 90,000 to 130,000 clones, just under 95% being singletons. This clonotype was obtained from a human donor who received an intestinal transplant. The chain uses TRBV28 and TRBJ2-7, with TRBD1 identical over 9 bases. This material consisted of unstimulated CD8+ T cells sorted from spleen or lymph node cells, taken before intestinal transplant. CDR3 nucleotides: TGTGCCAGCAGTTTACCGGGGCGTGGGACAGGGTACTACGAGCAGTACTTC. Translating gives CASSLPGRGTGYYEQYF.